This entry describes one T cell receptor (beta chain). Its antigen is undetermined. Clones were sequenced by immunoSEQ multiplex PCR, and TCRdb holds only the in-frame ones, with some missing. The table lists about 70,000 clones, 75% to 90% of them singletons. V shed 5 bases and J 8 bases; nucleotides not matched to a gene: 7. Germline-derived CDR1 and CDR2 are SSHAT and FNYEAQ (reference sequence). The CDR3 consists of 16 residues. The source of the sample is a study of PD-L1 blockade in urothelial cancer. Study-level information: About 90% of the roughly 30 patients were men who had bladder-origin urothelial cancer.

Study-wide results and caveats: Tumor-associated TCR clones expanded more in blood at 3 weeks in patients with durable benefit.

Specified time point: pretreatment peripheral blood. The sequences come from PBMCs, collected around atezolizumab (anti-PD-L1) treatment. The sequence derives from an older man with urothelial cancer. This chain uses TRBV7-7 with TRBJ2-2; 14 bases fit TRBD2. Written as DNA, the CDR3 is TGTGCCAGCAGCCCGGGACTAGCGGGAGTATCTGGGGAGCTGTTTTTT. Its protein product is CASSPGLAGVSGELFF.